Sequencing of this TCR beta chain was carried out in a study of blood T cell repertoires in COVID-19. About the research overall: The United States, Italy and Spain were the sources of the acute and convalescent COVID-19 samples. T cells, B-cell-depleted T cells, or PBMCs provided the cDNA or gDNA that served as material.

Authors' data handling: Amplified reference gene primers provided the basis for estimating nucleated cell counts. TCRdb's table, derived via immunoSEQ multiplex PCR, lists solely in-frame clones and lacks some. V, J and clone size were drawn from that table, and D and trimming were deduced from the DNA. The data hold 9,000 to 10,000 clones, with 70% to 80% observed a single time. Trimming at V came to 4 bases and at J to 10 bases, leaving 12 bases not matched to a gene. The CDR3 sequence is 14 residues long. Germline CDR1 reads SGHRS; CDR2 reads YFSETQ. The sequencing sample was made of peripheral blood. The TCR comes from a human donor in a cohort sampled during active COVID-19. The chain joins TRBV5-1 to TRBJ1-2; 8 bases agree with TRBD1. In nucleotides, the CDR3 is TGCGCCAGCAGCGCCGGGACAGGTCTTCCTGACTACACCTTC. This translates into CASSAGTGLPDYTF.